The text below deals with one TCR beta chain. Original methodology: Amplification of reference gene primers provided the estimated nucleated cell counts. Assay: immunoSEQ multiplex PCR; the TCRdb copy retains only in-frame clones and omits some. That table is the source of V, J and clone size, and D and trimming were worked out from the DNA. The sample shows 190,000 or so clones, around 91% of them seen only once. This specimen belongs to a study of blood T cell repertoires in COVID-19. Germline V CDR1 and CDR2: SGHAT, FQNNGV. CDR3 length: 12 amino acids. With 3 bases removed from V and 8 bases from J, the gap between germline ends came to 8 bases.

The chain combines TRBV11-2 with TRBJ1-5, with D tentatively TRBD1 (5 bases). The specimen sequenced was peripheral blood. This receptor was identified in a man aged 45 to 65 with acute or convalescent COVID-19. Here the CDR3 reads CASSLAGEPQHF. The CDR3, as DNA: TGTGCCAGCAGCTTGGCGGGGGAGCCCCAGCATTTT.